This TCR beta chain is from a study of siplizumab effects on memory and regulatory T cells. Findings and limits, study-wide: Mapping to unstimulated subsets was achieved for only a minor fraction of alloreactive clones. Roughly 75-97% of dividing CD4+ or CD8+ clones were without an attributable naive or memory phenotype. Naive T cells were seen as more diverse than memory cells and as major alloresponse contributors.

Comments on this clone: Its antigen is not identified.

V was pared by 3 bases and J by 7 bases, with 0 bases of the junction left unmatched. This CDR3 comprises 12 residues. The germline V gene has CDR1 ENHRY and CDR2 SYGVKD. For every sample, about 10^5 TCR templates were assayed. TCRdb's table, derived via immunoSEQ multiplex PCR, lists solely in-frame clones and lacks some. The repertoire includes around 100,000 clones, around 90% of them detected once, and around 2.7% sits in the top ten. This clonotype originated in a human donor in good health. Some clones in this sample may be carry-over from other donors' samples. The sequenced sample was CD4+ T cells sorted from blood. This rearrangement joins TRBV10-3 to TRBJ1-3, with 7 bases lining up with TRBD1. CDR3 sequence reads: CAISDRGNTIYF. CDR3 bases: TGTGCCATCAGTGACAGGGGGAACACCATATATTTT.